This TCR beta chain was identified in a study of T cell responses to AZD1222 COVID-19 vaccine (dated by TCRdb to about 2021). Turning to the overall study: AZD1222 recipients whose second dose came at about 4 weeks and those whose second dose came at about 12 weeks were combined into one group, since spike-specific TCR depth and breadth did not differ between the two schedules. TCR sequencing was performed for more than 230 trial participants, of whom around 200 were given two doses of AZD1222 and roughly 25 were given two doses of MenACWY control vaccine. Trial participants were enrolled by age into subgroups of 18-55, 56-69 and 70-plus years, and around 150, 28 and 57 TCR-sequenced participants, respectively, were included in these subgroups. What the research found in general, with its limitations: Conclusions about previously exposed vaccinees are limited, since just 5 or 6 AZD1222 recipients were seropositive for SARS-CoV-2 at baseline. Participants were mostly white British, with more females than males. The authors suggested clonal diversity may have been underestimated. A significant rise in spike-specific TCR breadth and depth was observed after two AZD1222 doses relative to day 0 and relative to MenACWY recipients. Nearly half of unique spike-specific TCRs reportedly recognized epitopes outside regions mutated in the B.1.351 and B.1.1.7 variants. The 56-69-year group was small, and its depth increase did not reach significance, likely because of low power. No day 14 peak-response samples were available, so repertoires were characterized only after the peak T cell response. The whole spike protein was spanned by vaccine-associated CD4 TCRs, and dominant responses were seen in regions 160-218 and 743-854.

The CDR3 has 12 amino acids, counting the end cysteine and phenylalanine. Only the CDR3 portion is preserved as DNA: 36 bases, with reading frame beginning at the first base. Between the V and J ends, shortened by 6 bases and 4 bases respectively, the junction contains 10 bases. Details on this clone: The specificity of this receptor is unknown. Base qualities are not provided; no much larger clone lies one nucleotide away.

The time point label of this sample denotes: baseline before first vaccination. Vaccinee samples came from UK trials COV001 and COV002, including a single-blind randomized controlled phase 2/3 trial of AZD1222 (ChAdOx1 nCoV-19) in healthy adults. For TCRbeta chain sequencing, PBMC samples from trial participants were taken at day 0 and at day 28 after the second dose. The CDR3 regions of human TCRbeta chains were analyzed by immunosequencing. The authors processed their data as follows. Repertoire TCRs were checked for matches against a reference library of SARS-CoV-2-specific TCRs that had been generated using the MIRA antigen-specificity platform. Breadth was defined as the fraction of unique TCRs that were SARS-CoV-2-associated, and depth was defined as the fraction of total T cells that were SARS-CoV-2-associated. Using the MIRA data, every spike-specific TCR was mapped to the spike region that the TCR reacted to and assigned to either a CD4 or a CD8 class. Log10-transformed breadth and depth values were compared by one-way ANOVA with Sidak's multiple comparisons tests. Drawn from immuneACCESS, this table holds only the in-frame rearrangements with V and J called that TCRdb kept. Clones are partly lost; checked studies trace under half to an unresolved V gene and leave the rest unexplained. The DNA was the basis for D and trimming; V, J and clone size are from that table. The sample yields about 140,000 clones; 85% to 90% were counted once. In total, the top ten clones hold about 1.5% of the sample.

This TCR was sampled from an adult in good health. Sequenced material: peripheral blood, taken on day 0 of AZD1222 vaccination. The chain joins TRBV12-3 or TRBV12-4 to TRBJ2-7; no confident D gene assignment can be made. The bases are TGTGCCAGCAGGATAGATGGTTACGAGCAGTACTTC. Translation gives CASRIDGYEQYF.